This T cell receptor (beta chain) is drawn from a study of blood T cell repertoires in COVID-19. Study in general: Spain, Italy and the United States supplied samples that represented acute and convalescent COVID-19. T cells, B-cell-depleted T cells, or PBMCs provided the cDNA or gDNA that served as material.

Profiled with immunoSEQ multiplex PCR; TCRdb holds only in-frame clones, not every one. There are about 390,000 clones in the sample; around 87% occur only once, and about a tenth lies in the top ten. The CDR3 spans 17 residues. Germline lookup yields CDR1 MDHEN and CDR2 SYDVKM. J gave up 1 base and V 6 bases, and 10 bases lay outside the gene matches. This receptor was obtained from a woman aged 50 to 65 who had recovered from COVID-19. The chain recombines TRBV28 with TRBJ2-3; 10 nucleotides line up with TRBD2. The material sequenced was PBMCs or T cells enriched from blood (not recorded which). Here the CDR3 DNA reads TGTGCCAGCAGCCGCCAGGGACTAGCGCTACGCACAGATACGCAGTATTTT. This gives the protein CASSRQGLALRTDTQYF.